The 17 T cell receptor beta chains in this list originate from one sample, sequenced in a study of CD8+ T cells in alopecia areata. RNA was extracted and reverse transcribed into cDNA as the sequencing template. Sequenced by immunoSEQ multiplex PCR; TCRdb stores in-frame clones only, minus some. The profile shows 200,000 to 250,000 clones, about three fifths of them singletons. The treatment: oral pan-JAK inhibitor, 5-10 mg twice daily. The sequencing here drew on CD4+ T cells sorted from blood, taken at week 4, from a patient treated with tofacitinib. These receptors were collected from a human donor with alopecia areata.

There are many counts of this clone. The J gene is TRBJ2-1, the V gene TRBV7-9, with no clear D. V shed 3 bases and J shed 3 bases, with 6 bases lying between them. The CDR3 spans 13 residues. The germline gives CDR1 SEHNR, CDR2 FQNEAQ (reference sequence). CDR3 residues: CASSFASYNEQFF. The CDR3 coding sequence is TGTGCCAGCAGCTTCGCTAGCTACAATGAGCAGTTCTTC. Variable domain in full (rest from reference TRBV7-9 and TRBJ2-1): DTGVSQNPRHKITKRGQNVTFRCDPISEHNRLYWYRQTLGQGPEFLTYFQNEAQLEKSRLLSDRFSAERPKGSFSTLEIQRTEQGDSAMYLCASSFASYNEQFFGPGTRLTVL.

This clone was counted between two and nine times. Other DNA sequences from this sample encode an identical CDR3 as well. J is TRBJ1-2 and V is TRBV2; D is undetermined. The length of the CDR3 is 14 residues. Germline values: CDR1 SNHLY, CDR2 FYNNEI. The germline V and J ends were trimmed by 0 bases and 4 bases, with 9 bases remaining between them. The CDR3 region has the DNA TGTGCCAGCAGTGAAGCTGCAGGCCCCTATGGCTACACCTTC. This translates into CASSEAAGPYGYTF.

V and J are TRBV6-6 and TRBJ1-2; no firm D call. Germline V gene data show CDR1 as MNHNY and CDR2 as SVGAGI (reference sequence). The V and J ends lost 6 bases and 3 bases respectively, with 14 bases between them. The CDR3 is 14 residues long. CDR3 in DNA: TGTGCCAGCAGCCCCCGCGTAGGATACTATGGCTACACCTTC. Protein product: CASSPRVGYYGYTF.

V gene TRBV5-1 combines with J gene TRBJ2-7; D remains unclear. CDR1 is SGHRS, CDR2 YFSETQ, per germline. Between the trimmed V and J ends, which lost 1 base and 3 bases, there was a span of 14 bases. The CDR3 loop spans 15 amino acids. CDR3 residues: CASSLLAAENYEQYF. CDR3 coding DNA: TGCGCCAGCAGCTTGTTGGCCGCCGAAAACTACGAGCAGTACTTC.

This clone was seen once. This chain links TRBV29-1 with TRBJ2-3; 8 nucleotides match TRBD2. Germline assignment: CDR1 SQVTM and CDR2 ANQGSEA. This CDR3 spans 13 amino acids. V trimming: 7 bases; J trimming: 0 bases; junction bases outside the gene matches: 3. The CDR3 is CSGSGGSTDTQYF. The CDR3 DNA sequence: TGCAGCGGAAGCGGGGGCAGCACAGATACGCAGTATTTT.

The chain carries TRBV9 and TRBJ1-2; a possible D gene is TRBD1 (5 bases). This CDR3 is 15 amino acids long. The V end lost 4 bases, the J end lost 2 bases, and 15 bases lay between the germline ends. Germline values: CDR1 SGDLS, CDR2 YYNGEE. The CDR3 nucleotides are TGTGCCAGCAGCCTGGGAACAGGCAAAAACTATGGCTACACCTTC. It yields the protein CASSLGTGKNYGYTF.

This clone was seen a single time. The rearrangement joins TRBV29-1 to TRBJ1-1; D might be TRBD1 (6 bases). The germline CDR1 and CDR2 sequences are SQVTM and ANQGSEA. The length of the CDR3 is 14 residues. V was pared by 8 bases and J by 4 bases, with 20 bases between. The CDR3 nucleotides read TGCAGCATAGCCATCTCCAGGGGAGGCACTGAAGCTTTCTTT. Its protein is CSIAISRGGTEAFF.

The chain combines TRBV29-1 with TRBJ1-1; D gene ambiguous. Germline assignment: CDR1 SQVTM and CDR2 ANQGSEA. The CDR3 contains 13 residues. V lost 4 bases to trimming and J lost 1 base, with 10 bases between them. CDR3 DNA: TGCAGCGTTGCGTTGACGGAGAACACTGAAGCTTTCTTT. Amino acids: CSVALTENTEAFF.

The rearrangement uses TRBV30 and TRBJ1-4, with TRBD1 identical over 7 bases. The CDR3 sequence is 13 residues long. Per germline, CDR1 GTSNPN and CDR2 SVGIG (reference sequence). J gave up 8 bases and V 5 bases, and 8 bases lay outside the gene matches. The CDR3 spells CAWGTANSEKLFF. The CDR3 coding sequence is TGTGCCTGGGGGACAGCCAATTCGGAAAAACTGTTTTTT.

This clone ranks as medium-sized. The V call is TRBV2, the J call TRBJ2-3; TRBD2 matches at 15 bases. CDR1 is SNHLY and CDR2 is FYNNEI in the germline V gene. This CDR3 is 15 amino acids long. V trimming: 6 bases; J trimming: 3 bases; junction bases outside the gene matches: 1. The CDR3 spells CASSGTSGGTDTQYF. The CDR3 bases are TGTGCCAGCAGCGGGACTAGCGGGGGGACAGATACGCAGTATTTT.

This clone showed up just once. The V call is TRBV11-2, the J call TRBJ2-7; possible D gene TRBD2, 5 bases. With 3 bases removed from V and 0 bases from J, the gap between germline ends came to 9 bases. The germline V gene encodes CDR1 SGHAT and CDR2 FQNNGV. The CDR3 contains 14 residues. This CDR3 reads CASSFRGSSYEQYF. The CDR3 bases are TGTGCCAGCAGCTTCAGAGGGAGCTCCTACGAGCAGTACTTC.

The rearrangement links TRBV2 to TRBJ1-2; D may be TRBD1 (5 bases). V lost 7 bases and J lost 4, with 13 bases in between. This CDR3 contains 13 residues. Germline CDR1 SNHLY, CDR2 FYNNEI. The CDR3 nucleotides are TGTGCCAGCATGGCCGAGGGACGCTATGGCTACACCTTC. Protein: CASMAEGRYGYTF.

The chain recombines TRBV7-2 with TRBJ1-1; 8 nucleotides agree with TRBD1. Trimming removed 7 bases from V and 1 base from J; junction bases left unmatched: 5. Germline CDR1 reads SGHTA; CDR2 reads FQGNSA. The CDR3 extends over 14 amino acids. CDR3 residues: CASTSQGANTEAFF. In nucleotides, the CDR3 is TGTGCCAGCACCTCCCAGGGGGCGAACACTGAAGCTTTCTTT. Supplemented by reference TRBV7-2 and TRBJ1-1, the full variable domain reads GAGVSQSPSNKVTEKGKDVELRCDPISGHTALYWYRQSLGQGLEFLIYFQGNSAPDKSGLPSDRFSAERTGGSVSTLTIQRTQQEDSAVYLCASTSQGANTEAFFGQGTRLTVV.

The chain joins TRBV29-1 to TRBJ2-4; D is unclear. There are 12 residues in the CDR3. Between the trimmed V and J ends, which lost 6 bases and 9 bases, there was a span of 15 bases. Germline V lookup: CDR1 SQVTM, CDR2 ANQGSEA. The CDR3 here is CSVTVYGGIQYF. The CDR3 nucleotides are TGCAGCGTCACCGTATACGGCGGCATTCAGTACTTC.

The genes are TRBV5-1 and TRBJ1-2, with 8 nucleotides matching TRBD1. Looked up from germline, CDR1 is SGHRS and CDR2 is YFSETQ. V lost 5 bases, J lost 5 bases, and 11 bases stayed unmatched. The CDR3 length is 15 residues. The CDR3 DNA sequence: TGCGCCAGCAGGGCAGATACCGGGACAGGATATGGCTACACCTTC. This translates into CASRADTGTGYGYTF.

V gene TRBV30 combines with J gene TRBJ1-2; D is perhaps TRBD1 (6 bases). Germline V gives CDR1 GTSNPN, CDR2 SVGIG (reference sequence). CDR3 length equals 13 residues. V was shortened by 8 bases and J by 2 bases, with 15 bases between the two germline ends. CDR3 bases: TGTGCCAGTAGAGGGGACATAAACTATGGCTACACCTTC. Its protein is CASRGDINYGYTF.

The chain carries TRBV30 and TRBJ1-2, with TRBD1 matching over 7 bases. CDR1 is GTSNPN and CDR2 is SVGIG in the germline V gene (reference sequence). Trimming cost V 1 base and J 7 bases; bases outside gene matches: 9. There are 14 residues in the CDR3. The CDR3, as DNA: TGTGCCTGGAGTGGAGGGGGCCAGTGGTCTGGCTACACCTTC. This encodes CAWSGGGQWSGYTF.